This T cell receptor beta chain was captured in a study of T-cell reconstitution after alpha-beta-depleted transplantation in children. TCRbeta library preparation incorporated unique molecular identifiers. TCRdb re-analysed the PCR reads in MiXCR, keeping a single row per CDR3 protein. The table lists 190,000 or so distinct CDR3 sequences, about 6.8% of them singletons, with approximately 2.9% in the top ten. For this clonotype: One base away lies a much larger clone, so this may be a sequencing read error.

The CDR3 runs to 13 residues. The gene calls are TRBV12-3 or TRBV12-4 and TRBJ2-7; 8 nucleotides line up with TRBD1. The sample consisted of PBMCs from the stem cell graft donor, taken from the stem cell graft. This sequence was found in a human donor who donated a stem cell graft to a child with Wiskott-Aldrich syndrome. The chain's CDR3 is CASSFQGARERYF. CDR3 nucleotides: TGTGCCAGCAGTTTTCAGGGGGCGAGGGAGCGGTACTTC.